Presented here are 24 T cell receptor beta chains from one specimen sequenced in a study of cytomegalovirus exposure and HLA in healthy donors. PCR involved 60 Vbeta and 13 Jbeta primers. Clones were read by immunoSEQ multiplex PCR, and TCRdb kept only the in-frame ones, dropping some. The data contain more than 150,000 clones, approximately 81% of them seen just once; the ten biggest clones take up about 0.37%. Sequencing was performed on PBMCs. The receptor set was obtained from a boy aged 2 to 10 in good health and CMV-seronegative.

The chain has TRBV21-1 and TRBJ2-2; the DNA was not used to check the table's D call, TRBD2. TRBV21-1 is an annotated pseudogene. The CDR3 is 12 residues long. The CDR3 spells CASEGGTGELFF. Here the CDR3 DNA reads TGTGCCAGCGAGGGCGGCACCGGGGAGCTGTTTTTT.

The gene calls are TRBV9 and TRBJ2-5; 9 bases line up with TRBD1. Germline values: CDR1 SGDLS, CDR2 YYNGEE. This CDR3 has 14 residues. V was clipped by 4 bases and J by 3 bases; unmatched bases: 4. The CDR3 loop reads CASSPGQGEETQYF. CDR3 coding DNA: TGTGCCAGCAGCCCGGGACAGGGAGAAGAGACCCAGTACTTC. The complete variable domain, with remaining parts taken from reference TRBV9 and TRBJ2-5, reads DSGVTQTPKHLITATGQRVTLRCSPRSGDLSVYWYQQSLDQGLQFLIQYYNGEERAKGNILERFSAQQFPDLHSELNLSSLELGDSALYFCASSPGQGEETQYFGPGTRLLVL.

This chain links TRBV7-9 with TRBJ2-3; 7 bases map to TRBD1. The CDR3 is made up of 13 amino acids. V lost 3 bases to trimming and J lost 4 bases; unmatched junction nucleotides: 1. The germline V gene encodes CDR1 SEHNR and CDR2 FQNEAQ (reference sequence). CDR3 bases: TGTGCCAGCAGCTTCGACAGGGCAGATACGCAGTATTTT. Translated: CASSFDRADTQYF. Variable domain in full (rest from reference TRBV7-9 and TRBJ2-3): DTGVSQNPRHKITKRGQNVTFRCDPISEHNRLYWYRQTLGQGPEFLTYFQNEAQLEKSRLLSDRFSAERPKGSFSTLEIQRTEQGDSAMYLCASSFDRADTQYFGPGTRLTVL.

This clone was picked up a small number of times. This chain connects TRBV27 to TRBJ2-7; D possibly corresponds to TRBD1 (5 bases). V lost 3 bases, J lost 2 bases, and 11 bases lay in between. The CDR3 is 14 residues long. Germline lookup yields CDR1 MNHEY and CDR2 SMNVEV (reference sequence). CDR3 nucleotide sequence: TGTGCCAGCAGTTTCCAGGGTGGGACCTACGAGCAGTACTTC. Translating gives CASSFQGGTYEQYF.

This clone appeared once. V is TRBV5-5 and J is TRBJ1-4; D remains ambiguous. This CDR3 region has 14 residues. V was cut by 4 bases and J by 0 bases, with 7 bases left in between. The germline V gene has CDR1 SGHKS and CDR2 YYEKEE (reference sequence). CDR3 in amino acids: CASSITATNEKLFF. CDR3 nucleotides: TGTGCCAGCAGCATCACAGCAACTAATGAAAAACTGTTTTTT.

The chain has TRBV5-1 and TRBJ1-1; no definite D call. The CDR3 consists of 14 residues. With 0 bases removed from V and 1 base from J, the gap between germline ends came to 7 bases. Germline values: CDR1 SGHRS, CDR2 YFSETQ. The CDR3 sequence: CASSLDSRNTEAFF. DNA for the CDR3: TGCGCCAGCAGCTTGGACAGCCGGAACACTGAAGCTTTCTTT. Based on the CDR3 plus reference TRBV5-1 and TRBJ1-1, the full variable domain is KAGVTQTPRYLIKTRGQQVTLSCSPISGHRSVSWYQQTPGQGLQFLFEYFSETQRNKGNFPGRFSGRQFSNSRSEMNVSTLELGDSALYLCASSLDSRNTEAFFGQGTRLTVV.

In this sample, this clone turned up a few times. The chain has TRBV30 and TRBJ1-1; D possibly corresponds to TRBD1 (6 bases). This CDR3 has 14 residues. The V gene's germline CDR1 is GTSNPN and CDR2 SVGIG (reference sequence). Deletions cut 2 bases from V and 2 bases from J, with 12 bases between. The CDR3 region has the DNA TGTGCCTGGAGTCTTAAGGGACACAACACTGAAGCTTTCTTT. Translated, it gives CAWSLKGHNTEAFF.

The V gene is TRBV28, the J gene TRBJ2-7; TRBD1 agrees at 7 bases. Trimming at V came to 7 bases and at J to 2 bases, leaving 8 bases not matched to a gene. Germline CDR1 is MDHEN and CDR2 is SYDVKM. This CDR3 comprises 14 residues. The CDR3 is CASKGQRIAYEQYF. CDR3 nucleotides: TGTGCCAGCAAGGGACAGAGAATAGCCTACGAGCAGTACTTC.

The CDR3 DNA is TGTGCCAGTAGTATTACCGGCAGGGGAACAAACTATGGCTACACCTTC. The encoded protein is CASSITGRGTNYGYTF. The chain couples TRBV19 to TRBJ1-2; D perhaps matches TRBD1 (6 bases). CDR3 length equals 16 residues. Trimming cost V 3 bases and J 2 bases, with 16 bases left between them. Germline CDR1 is LNHDA and CDR2 is SQIVND (reference sequence).

This CDR3 reads CAWSQTGWVHYGYTF. For the CDR3, the DNA is TGTGCCTGGAGCCAGACAGGTTGGGTTCACTATGGCTACACCTTC. V gene TRBV30 combines with J gene TRBJ1-2; TRBD1 is a possible D gene (6 bases). Germline V CDR1 and CDR2: GTSNPN, SVGIG (reference sequence). This CDR3 region has 15 residues. V lost 3 bases and J 3 bases, leaving 17 bases between the germline ends.

The chain has TRBV30 and TRBJ2-7, with 11 bases that match TRBD1. Germline V gives CDR1 GTSNPN, CDR2 SVGIG (reference sequence). The V gene end was trimmed by 5 bases and the J gene end by 6 bases; junction bases not matched to a gene: 6. This CDR3 contains 13 residues. The CDR3 DNA reads as TGTGCCTGGGCCGGGACAGGGGGAGGCGAGCAGTACTTC. It codes for CAWAGTGGGEQYF.

The V call is TRBV19, the J call TRBJ2-7; 13 nucleotides align to TRBD2. CDR1 and CDR2 (germline): LNHDA, SQIVND (reference sequence). The CDR3 runs 16 residues. J was trimmed by 4 bases and V by 3 bases; bases with no gene match: 6. The CDR3 DNA sequence: TGTGCCAGTAGTATGGGGGGACTAGCGGGACCATACGAGCAGTACTTC. It is translated as CASSMGGLAGPYEQYF.

The chain is built from TRBV19 and TRBJ2-1; TRBD2 agrees at 11 bases. The length of the CDR3 is 15 residues. Germline V gives CDR1 LNHDA, CDR2 SQIVND (reference sequence). J lost 7 bases, V lost 4 bases, and 6 bases had no gene match. For the CDR3, the DNA is TGTGCCAGTAGTAAGGCTAGCGGGAGGTTGAATGAGCAGTTCTTC. Residues: CASSKASGRLNEQFF.

The chain employs TRBV13 and TRBJ2-7; D may be TRBD2 (5 bases). From germline, CDR1 is PRHDT and CDR2 FYEKMQ (reference sequence). CDR3 length equals 14 residues. V shed 8 bases and J shed 5 bases, with 19 bases lying between them. The CDR3 loop reads CASAYSVASDEQYF. In DNA form, the CDR3 reads TGTGCCAGCGCCTATTCCGTAGCGAGCGACGAGCAGTACTTC.

The chain links TRBV4-1 to TRBJ2-3; no reliable D call. CDR3 length equals 18 residues. V shed 2 bases and J shed 1 base, with 19 bases lying between them. Germline loops: CDR1 MGHRA, CDR2 YSYEKL. CDR3 in amino acids: CASSQLGSASRRTDTQYF. DNA of the CDR3: TGCGCCAGCAGCCAACTTGGCTCCGCCTCTCGCCGCACAGATACGCAGTATTTT.

The chain joins TRBV9 to TRBJ2-7; 7 bases map to TRBD1. Germline trimming cut 4 bases from V and 6 bases from J; bases unmatched to any gene: 10. The CDR3 loop spans 14 amino acids. Germline V gives CDR1 SGDLS, CDR2 YYNGEE. The CDR3 protein is CASSFGDSRGEQYF. CDR3 nucleotide sequence: TGTGCCAGCAGCTTTGGGGACAGTCGGGGCGAGCAGTACTTC.

The V and J genes are TRBV5-1 and TRBJ2-7, with 7 bases matching TRBD1. V was pared by 1 base and J by 3 bases, with 7 bases of the junction left unmatched. Germline assignment: CDR1 SGHRS and CDR2 YFSETQ. This CDR3 contains 15 residues. The CDR3 coding sequence is TGCGCCAGCAGCTTGTGGGGGACAGAGGACTACGAGCAGTACTTC. Translated, it gives CASSLWGTEDYEQYF.

The rearrangement joins TRBV25-1 to TRBJ2-1; D may be TRBD2 (6 bases). The CDR3 loop spans 16 amino acids. V was trimmed by 1 base and J by 5 bases, leaving 15 bases between them. Germline loops: CDR1 MGHDK, CDR2 SYGVNS. CDR3 nucleotide sequence: TGTGCCAGCAGTGAATCGAAGGCAGGGAGGCACAATGAGCAGTTCTTC. Its translation: CASSESKAGRHNEQFF. Filled out from reference TRBV25-1 and TRBJ2-1, the complete variable domain reads EADIYQTPRYLVIGTGKKITLECSQTMGHDKMYWYQQDPGMELHLIHYSYGVNSTEKGDLSSESTVSRIRTEHFPLTLESARPSHTSQYLCASSESKAGRHNEQFFGPGTRLTVL.

The chain links TRBV29-1 to TRBJ2-7, with TRBD1 as a possible D gene (6 bases). In germline, CDR1 is SQVTM, CDR2 ANQGSEA. The CDR3 extends over 13 amino acids. Trimming left V 7 bases short and J 0 bases short, with 13 bases between. CDR3 DNA sequence: TGCAGCGCCTGGGACACGAGCTCCTACGAGCAGTACTTC. Protein sequence: CSAWDTSSYEQYF.

With respect to this clone: A read error may produce the germline difference seen at one junction end. As DNA, the CDR3 is TGTGCCAGCAGCCATTTATTCGGTCAAGCGGGTTTCCAAGAGGCCCAGTACTTC. This codes for CASSHLFGQAGFQEAQYF. The J gene is TRBJ2-5, the V gene TRBV14, with a tentative D call TRBD2 (6 bases). This CDR3 contains 18 residues. CDR1 is SGHDN, CDR2 FVKESK, per germline.

The sample holds a few counts of this clone. This chain links TRBV18 with TRBJ1-1, with D possibly being TRBD1 (5 bases). This CDR3 spans 14 amino acids. Germline assignment: CDR1 KGHSH and CDR2 LQKENI. With 2 bases removed from V and 1 base from J, the gap between germline ends came to 8 bases. CDR3 coding DNA: TGTGCCAGCTCACCATCGCAGGGGAACACTGAAGCTTTCTTT. Protein sequence: CASSPSQGNTEAFF.

This clone occurred once. This chain connects TRBV7-2 to TRBJ2-7; 12 positions agree with TRBD2. V gave up 5 bases and J gave up 2 bases; unmatched junction bases: 7. Germline CDR1 is SGHTA and CDR2 is FQGNSA. CDR3 length: 16 residues. CDR3 loop: CASSPPRLAGAYEQYF. In nucleotides, the CDR3 is TGTGCCAGCAGCCCCCCAAGACTAGCGGGAGCCTACGAGCAGTACTTC.

This chain links TRBV6-5 with TRBJ1-1; D gene uncertain. Trimming removed 2 bases from V and 0 bases from J, with 7 bases in between. Germline V gene data show CDR1 as MNHEY and CDR2 as SVGAGI. The CDR3 consists of 14 residues. For the CDR3, the DNA is TGTGCCAGCAGTTACAAGCCCCTGAACACTGAAGCTTTCTTT. It codes for CASSYKPLNTEAFF.

The gene calls are TRBV5-1 and TRBJ2-1; TRBD2 aligns across 13 bases. Per the germline V gene, CDR1 is SGHRS and CDR2 is YFSETQ. This CDR3 is built from 17 residues. The junction had 5 bases not matched to a gene; V was cut back by 5 bases and J by 0 bases. CDR3 bases: TGCGCCAGCAGAGGGACTAGCGGGACCCGCTCCTACAATGAGCAGTTCTTC. Encoded protein: CASRGTSGTRSYNEQFF.